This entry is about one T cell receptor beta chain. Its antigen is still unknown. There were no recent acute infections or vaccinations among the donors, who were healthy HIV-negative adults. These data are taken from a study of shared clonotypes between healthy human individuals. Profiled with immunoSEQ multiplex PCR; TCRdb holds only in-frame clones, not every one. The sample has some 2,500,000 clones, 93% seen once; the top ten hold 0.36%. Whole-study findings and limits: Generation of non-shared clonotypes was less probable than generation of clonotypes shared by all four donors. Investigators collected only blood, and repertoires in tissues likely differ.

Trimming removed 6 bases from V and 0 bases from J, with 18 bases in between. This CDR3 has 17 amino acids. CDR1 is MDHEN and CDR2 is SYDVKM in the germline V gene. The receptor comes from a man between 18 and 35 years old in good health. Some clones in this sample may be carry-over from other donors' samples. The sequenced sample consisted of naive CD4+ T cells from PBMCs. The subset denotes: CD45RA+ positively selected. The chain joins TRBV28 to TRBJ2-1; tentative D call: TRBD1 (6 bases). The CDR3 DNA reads TGTGCCAGCAGAAGGGGGAGTCGGTCGAGCTCCTACAATGAGCAGTTCTTC. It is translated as CASRRGSRSSSYNEQFF. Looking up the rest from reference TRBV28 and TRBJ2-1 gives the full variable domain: DVKVTQSSRYLVKRTGEKVFLECVQDMDHENMFWYRQDPGLGLRLIYFSYDVKMKEKGDIPEGYSVSREKKERFSLILESASTNQTSMYLCASRRGSRSSSYNEQFFGPGTRLTVL.